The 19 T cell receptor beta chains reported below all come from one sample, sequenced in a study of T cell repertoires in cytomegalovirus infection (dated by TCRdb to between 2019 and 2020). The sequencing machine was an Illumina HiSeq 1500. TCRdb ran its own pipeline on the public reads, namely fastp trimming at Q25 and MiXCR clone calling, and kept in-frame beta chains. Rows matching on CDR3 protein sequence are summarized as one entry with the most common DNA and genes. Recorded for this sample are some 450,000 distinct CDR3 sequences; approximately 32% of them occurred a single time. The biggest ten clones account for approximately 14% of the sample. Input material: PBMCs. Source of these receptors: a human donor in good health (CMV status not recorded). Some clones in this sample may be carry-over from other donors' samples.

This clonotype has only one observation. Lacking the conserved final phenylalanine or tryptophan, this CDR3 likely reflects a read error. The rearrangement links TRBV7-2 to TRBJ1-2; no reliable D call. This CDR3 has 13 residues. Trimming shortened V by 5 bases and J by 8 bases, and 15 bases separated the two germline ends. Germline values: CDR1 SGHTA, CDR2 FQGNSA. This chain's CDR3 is CASSKWSPGGYTL. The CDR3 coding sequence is TGTGCCAGCAGCAAATGGTCCCCCGGGGGCTACACCTTA.

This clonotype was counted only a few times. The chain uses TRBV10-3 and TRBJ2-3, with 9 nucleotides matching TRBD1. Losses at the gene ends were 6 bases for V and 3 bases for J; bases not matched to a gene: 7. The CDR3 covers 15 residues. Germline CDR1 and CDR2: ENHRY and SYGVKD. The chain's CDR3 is CAISPGQGATDTQYF. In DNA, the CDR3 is TGTGCCATCAGCCCGGGACAGGGTGCGACAGATACGCAGTATTTT.

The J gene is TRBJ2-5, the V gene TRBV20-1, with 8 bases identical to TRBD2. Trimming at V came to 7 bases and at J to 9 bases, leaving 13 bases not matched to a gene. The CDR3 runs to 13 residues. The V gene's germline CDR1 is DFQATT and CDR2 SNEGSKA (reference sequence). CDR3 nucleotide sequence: TGCAGTGGGGGGCGGGGGGTCTCCCGGCCCCAGTACTTC. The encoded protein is CSGGRGVSRPQYF.

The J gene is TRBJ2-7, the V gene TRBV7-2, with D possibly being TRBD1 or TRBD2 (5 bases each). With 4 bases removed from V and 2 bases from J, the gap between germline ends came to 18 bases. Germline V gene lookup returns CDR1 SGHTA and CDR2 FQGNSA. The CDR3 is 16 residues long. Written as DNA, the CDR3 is TGTGCCAGCAGCTCCCCCCCCGGGGCCTCCGCCTACGAGCAGTACTTC. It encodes CASSSPPGASAYEQYF. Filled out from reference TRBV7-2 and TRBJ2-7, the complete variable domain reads GAGVSQSPSNKVTEKGKDVELRCDPISGHTALYWYRQSLGQGLEFLIYFQGNSAPDKSGLPSDRFSAERTGGSVSTLTIQRTQQEDSAVYLCASSSPPGASAYEQYFGPGTRLTVT.

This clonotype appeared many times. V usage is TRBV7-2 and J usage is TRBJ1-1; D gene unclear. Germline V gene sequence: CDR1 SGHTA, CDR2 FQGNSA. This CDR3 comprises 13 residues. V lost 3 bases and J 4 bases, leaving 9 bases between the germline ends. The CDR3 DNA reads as TGTGCCAGCAGCTTCTATCGGACCACTGAAGCTTTCTTT. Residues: CASSFYRTTEAFF.

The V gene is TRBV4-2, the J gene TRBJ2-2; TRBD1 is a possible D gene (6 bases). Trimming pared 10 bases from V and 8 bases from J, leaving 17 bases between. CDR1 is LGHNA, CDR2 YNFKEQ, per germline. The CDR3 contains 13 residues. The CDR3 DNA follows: TGTGCCACCAAGGGGGAGCTCCCAGGGGAGCTGTTTTTT. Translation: CATKGELPGELFF.

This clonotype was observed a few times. In nucleotides, the CDR3 is TGCGCCAGCAGCTTGGTCAGGGGGAGGGTCGATGAGCAGTTCTTC. It specifies CASSLVRGRVDEQFF. The chain has TRBV5-1 and TRBJ2-1; D is perhaps TRBD1 or TRBD2 (7 bases each). CDR1 is SGHRS and CDR2 is YFSETQ in the germline V gene. Trimming removed 0 bases at V and 8 bases at J, with 15 bases between. CDR3 size: 15 residues.

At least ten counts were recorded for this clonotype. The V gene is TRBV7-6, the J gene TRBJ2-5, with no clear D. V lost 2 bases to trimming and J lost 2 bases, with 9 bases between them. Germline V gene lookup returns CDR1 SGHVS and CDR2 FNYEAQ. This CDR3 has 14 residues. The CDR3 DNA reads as TGTGCCAGCAGCTTATATGGAGAGCAAGAGACCCAGTACTTC. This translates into CASSLYGEQETQYF.

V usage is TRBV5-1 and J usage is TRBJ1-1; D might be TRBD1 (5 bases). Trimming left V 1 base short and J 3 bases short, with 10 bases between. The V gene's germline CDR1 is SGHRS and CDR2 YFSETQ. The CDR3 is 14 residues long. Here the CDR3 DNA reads TGCGCCAGCAGCTTGCGACAGTTCGACACTGAAGCTTTCTTT. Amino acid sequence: CASSLRQFDTEAFF.

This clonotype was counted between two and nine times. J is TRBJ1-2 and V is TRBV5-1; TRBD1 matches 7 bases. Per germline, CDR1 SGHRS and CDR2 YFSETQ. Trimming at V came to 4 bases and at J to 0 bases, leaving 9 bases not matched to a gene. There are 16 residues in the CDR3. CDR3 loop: CASSTRTGTPNYGYTF. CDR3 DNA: TGCGCCAGCAGCACTAGGACAGGAACACCTAACTATGGCTACACCTTC.

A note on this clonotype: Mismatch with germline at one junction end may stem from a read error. Here the CDR3 reads CASNRGGNMNTEAYF. The CDR3, as DNA: TGTGCCAGCAACCGGGGGGGGAACATGAACACTGAAGCTTACTTT. The chain has TRBV12-3 or TRBV12-4 and TRBJ1-1; possible D gene TRBD1, 5 bases. The CDR3 is made up of 15 amino acids.

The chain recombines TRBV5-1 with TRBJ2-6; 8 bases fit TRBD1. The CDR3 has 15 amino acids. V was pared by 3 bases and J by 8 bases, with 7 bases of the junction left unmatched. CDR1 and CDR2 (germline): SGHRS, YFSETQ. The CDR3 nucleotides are TGCGCCAGCAGCTGGACAGGGATTCCGTCCAACGTCCTGACTTTC. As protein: CASSWTGIPSNVLTF.

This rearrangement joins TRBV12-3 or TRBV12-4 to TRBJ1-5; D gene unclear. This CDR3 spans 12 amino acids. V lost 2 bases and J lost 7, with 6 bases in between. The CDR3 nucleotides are TGTGCCAGCAGTTTAAGGGTACAGCCCCAGCATTTT. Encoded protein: CASSLRVQPQHF.

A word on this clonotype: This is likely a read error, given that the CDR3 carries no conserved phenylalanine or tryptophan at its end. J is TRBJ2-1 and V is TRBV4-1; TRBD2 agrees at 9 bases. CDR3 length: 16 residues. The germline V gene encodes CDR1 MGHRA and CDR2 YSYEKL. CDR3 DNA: TGCGCCAGCAGCCAAGAGGGCGGGGGGGCCTACAATGAACAGTTCCTC. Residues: CASSQEGGGAYNEQFL.

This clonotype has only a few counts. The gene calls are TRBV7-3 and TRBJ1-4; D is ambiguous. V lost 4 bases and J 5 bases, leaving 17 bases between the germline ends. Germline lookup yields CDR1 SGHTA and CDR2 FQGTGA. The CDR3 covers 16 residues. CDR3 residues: CASSSIGYDVNEKLFF. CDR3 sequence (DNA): TGTGCCAGCAGCTCGATAGGGTACGATGTGAATGAAAAACTGTTTTTT.

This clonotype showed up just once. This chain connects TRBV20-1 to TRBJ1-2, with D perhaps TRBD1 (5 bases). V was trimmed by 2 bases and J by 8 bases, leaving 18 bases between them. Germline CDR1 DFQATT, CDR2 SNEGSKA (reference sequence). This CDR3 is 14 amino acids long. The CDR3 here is CSARPGQGVGGYTF. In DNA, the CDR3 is TGCAGTGCTAGACCAGGGCAAGGAGTAGGAGGCTACACCTTC.

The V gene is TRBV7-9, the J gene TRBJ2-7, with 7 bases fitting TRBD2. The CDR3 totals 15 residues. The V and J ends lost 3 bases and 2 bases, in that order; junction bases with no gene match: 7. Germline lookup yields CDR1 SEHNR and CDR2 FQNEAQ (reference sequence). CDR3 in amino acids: CASSFIAGVPYEQYF. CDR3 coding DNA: TGTGCCAGCAGCTTTATAGCGGGCGTTCCCTACGAGCAGTACTTC.

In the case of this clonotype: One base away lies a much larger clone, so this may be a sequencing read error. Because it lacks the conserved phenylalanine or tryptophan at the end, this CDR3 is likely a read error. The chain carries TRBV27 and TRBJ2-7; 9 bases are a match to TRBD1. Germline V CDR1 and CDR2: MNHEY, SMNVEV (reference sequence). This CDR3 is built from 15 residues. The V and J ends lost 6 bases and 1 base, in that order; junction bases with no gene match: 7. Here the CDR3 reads CASRPTGGNSYEQYL. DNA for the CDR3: TGTGCCAGCAGACCTACAGGGGGCAATTCCTACGAGCAGTACTTG.

CDR3 DNA sequence: TGTGCCAGCAGCGCTCAACTAGAGCGGGAGACCCAGTACTTC. The encoded protein is CASSAQLERETQYF. The chain employs TRBV7-9 and TRBJ2-5; D might be TRBD2 (5 bases). The germline CDR1 and CDR2 sequences are SEHNR and FQNEAQ (reference sequence). There are 14 residues in the CDR3. Trimming took off 5 bases at V and 5 bases at J, with 15 bases between the two ends.